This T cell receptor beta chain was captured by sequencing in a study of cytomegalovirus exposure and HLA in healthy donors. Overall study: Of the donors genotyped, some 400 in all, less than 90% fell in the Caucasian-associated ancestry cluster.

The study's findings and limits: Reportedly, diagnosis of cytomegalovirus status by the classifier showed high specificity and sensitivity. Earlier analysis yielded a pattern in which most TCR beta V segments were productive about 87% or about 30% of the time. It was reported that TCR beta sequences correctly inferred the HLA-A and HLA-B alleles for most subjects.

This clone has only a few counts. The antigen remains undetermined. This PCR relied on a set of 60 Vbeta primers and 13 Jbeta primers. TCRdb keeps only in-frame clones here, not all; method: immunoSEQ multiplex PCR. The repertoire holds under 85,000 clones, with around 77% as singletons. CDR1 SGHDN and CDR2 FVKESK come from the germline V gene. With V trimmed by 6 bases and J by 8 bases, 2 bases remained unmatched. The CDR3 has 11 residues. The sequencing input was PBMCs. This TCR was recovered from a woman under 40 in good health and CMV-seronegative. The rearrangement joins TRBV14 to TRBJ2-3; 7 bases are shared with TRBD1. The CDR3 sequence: CASSTGATQYF. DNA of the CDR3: TGTGCCAGCAGTACAGGGGCTACGCAGTATTTT. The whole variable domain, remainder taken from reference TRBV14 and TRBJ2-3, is EAGVTQFPSHSVIEKGQTVTLRCDPISGHDNLYWYRRVMGKEIKFLLHFVKESKQDESGMPNNRFLAERTGGTYSTLKVQPAELEDSGVYFCASSTGATQYFGPGTRLTVL.